One and the same sample provided the 6 T cell receptor beta chains below, sequenced in a study of early T cells in non-severe SARS-CoV-2 infection. TCRdb independently ran MiXCR on the 5' RACE reads; one entry per CDR3 protein. In the table there are around 86,000 distinct CDR3 sequences, roughly 15% of which are singletons. The sequenced sample was whole blood. Receptors originate from an adult who was a healthcare worker with PCR-confirmed SARS-CoV-2 infection or an uninfected control (not recorded which).

V gene TRBV7-9 combines with J gene TRBJ1-4; maybe TRBD1 (6 bases). CDR3 length: 15 residues. Germline V gene sequence: CDR1 SEHNR, CDR2 FQNEAQ (reference sequence). V lost 4 bases and J lost 3, with 12 bases in between. DNA of the CDR3: TGTGCCAGCAGCTCCCCGACAGGAGCTAATGAAAAACTGTTTTTT. This codes for CASSSPTGANEKLFF.

This clonotype has only a few counts. This chain joins TRBV3-1 and TRBJ1-2; tentative D call: TRBD1 (6 bases). Germline CDR1 reads LGHDT; CDR2 reads YNNKEL (reference sequence). The V gene lost 6 bases and the J gene lost 7 bases, with 24 bases spanning the gap. The CDR3 sequence is 16 residues long. CDR3 residues: CASSPGMGGLGSGYTF. The CDR3 coding sequence is TGTGCCAGCAGTCCCGGTATGGGGGGCCTTGGAAGTGGCTACACCTTC.

V usage is TRBV21-1 and J usage is TRBJ1-1; TRBD1 is the table's D call and was not checked against the DNA. TRBV21-1 is assigned pseudogene status. The CDR3 is 13 amino acids. The CDR3 region is CASSETGFAEAFF. CDR3 coding DNA: TGTGCCAGCAGCGAAACAGGGTTCGCTGAAGCTTTCTTT.

This clonotype was picked up a small number of times. This chain links TRBV12-3 or TRBV12-4 with TRBJ1-1, with unresolved D. Between the trimmed V and J ends, which lost 6 bases and 7 bases, there was a span of 9 bases. This CDR3 has 11 amino acids. The CDR3 DNA follows: TGTGCCAGCAGCACGCCCTTTGAAGCTTTCTTT. As protein: CASSTPFEAFF.

This clonotype was detected a few times. This sequence joins TRBV29-1 and TRBJ2-5, with unresolved D. The CDR3 is 13 amino acids. Germline CDR1 is SQVTM and CDR2 is ANQGSEA. Between the trimmed V and J ends, which lost 4 bases and 3 bases, there was a span of 12 bases. CDR3 nucleotide sequence: TGCAGCGTTGTAAGTCCCAGCAAAGAGACCCAGTACTTC. Encoded protein: CSVVSPSKETQYF.

This clonotype came up many times. V gene TRBV7-3 combines with J gene TRBJ2-3, with 8 nucleotides matching TRBD2. Germline V gene data show CDR1 as SGHTA and CDR2 as FQGTGA. The CDR3 is 15 residues long. Trimming took 6 bases from V and 4 from J; bases not matched to a gene: 9. In DNA, the CDR3 is TGTGCCAGCAGTCCCGTAGCGGGGCGTGCAGATACGCAGTATTTT. This encodes CASSPVAGRADTQYF. The entire variable domain, with the rest obtained from reference TRBV7-3 and TRBJ2-3, is as follows: GAGVSQTPSNKVTEKGKYVELRCDPISGHTALYWYRQSLGQGPEFLIYFQGTGAADDSGLPNDRFFAVRPEGSVSTLKIQRTERGDSAVYLCASSPVAGRADTQYFGPGTRLTVL.